This TCR beta chain was sequenced in a study of T cells in Graves' hyperthyroidism and ophthalmopathy. Looking at the study overall: Before any treatment, at initial diagnosis, peripheral blood was collected.

RNA transcripts served as the template for amplifying TCR beta CDR3 regions. With the HTBI primer set, the TCR CDR3 went through a first round of RT-PCR. TCRdb passed the multiplex PCR reads through MiXCR, listing each CDR3 protein once. This table holds more than 500,000 distinct CDR3 sequences, roughly 15% found once. Newly diagnosed hyperthyroidism, duration under 2 months, in patients aged 18 to 65. Those patients with uncontrolled infection, other autoimmune disease, pregnancy or lactation were excluded. Based on clinical symptoms, serum thyroxine and TRAb, thyroid ultrasound and orbital computed tomography, diagnoses were reached. Note on this clonotype: Just one base apart from a much larger clone, this may be a read error.

This TCR came from a woman aged 25 to 39 with Graves' hyperthyroidism. Sequenced sample: blood.

CDR3 loop: CASSEGPTYEQYF. The CDR3 DNA follows: TGTGCCAGCAGTGAGGGACCCACCTACGAGCAGTACTTC. This rearrangement joins TRBV6-1 to TRBJ2-7; D assignment may be TRBD1 or TRBD2 (5 bases each). Trimming removed 3 bases at V and 2 bases at J, with 8 bases between. This CDR3 is built from 13 residues. Germline CDR1 reads MNHNS; CDR2 reads SASEGT.